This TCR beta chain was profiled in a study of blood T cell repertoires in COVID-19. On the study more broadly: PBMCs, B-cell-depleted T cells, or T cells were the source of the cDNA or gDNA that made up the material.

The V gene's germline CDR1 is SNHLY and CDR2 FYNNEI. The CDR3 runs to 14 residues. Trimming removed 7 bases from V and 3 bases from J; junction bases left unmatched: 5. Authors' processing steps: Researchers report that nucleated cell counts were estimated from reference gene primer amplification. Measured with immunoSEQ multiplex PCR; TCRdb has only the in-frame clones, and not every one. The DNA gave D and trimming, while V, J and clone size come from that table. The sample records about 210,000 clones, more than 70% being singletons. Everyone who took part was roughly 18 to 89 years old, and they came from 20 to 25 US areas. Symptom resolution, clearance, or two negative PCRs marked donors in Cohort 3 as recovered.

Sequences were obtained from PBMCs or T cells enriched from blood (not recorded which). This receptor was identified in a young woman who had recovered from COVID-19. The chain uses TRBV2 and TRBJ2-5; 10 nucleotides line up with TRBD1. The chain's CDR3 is CASILGTGEETQYF. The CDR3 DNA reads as TGTGCCAGCATATTAGGGACAGGGGAAGAGACCCAGTACTTC. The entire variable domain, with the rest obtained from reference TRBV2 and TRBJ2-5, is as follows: EPEVTQTPSHQVTQMGQEVILRCVPISNHLYFYWYRQILGQKVEFLVSFYNNEISEKSEIFDDQFSVERPDGSNFTLKIRSTKLEDSAMYFCASILGTGEETQYFGPGTRLLVL.